This T cell receptor beta chain was sequenced in a study of shared clonotypes between healthy human individuals. Every donor was a Caucasian adult from Nashville, Tennessee. This clone was found a few times. Profiling relied on immunoSEQ multiplex PCR, and the TCRdb table lists in-frame clones only, not all of them. The data show under 1,100,000 clones, approximately 68% seen once. With V trimmed by 1 base and J by 5 bases, 10 bases remained unmatched. The CDR3 runs to 16 residues. CDR1 is MGHRA, CDR2 YSYEKL, per germline. The sequence was collected from a man between 18 and 35 years old in good health. The sample consisted of memory CD4+ T cells sorted from blood. Subset in this sample: CD45RA-negative fraction. This chain joins TRBV4-1 and TRBJ1-2, with TRBD1 matching over 7 bases. The CDR3 spells CASSQGGQGVWYGYTF. CDR3 DNA: TGCGCCAGCAGCCAAGGGGGGCAGGGGGTTTGGTATGGCTACACCTTC.